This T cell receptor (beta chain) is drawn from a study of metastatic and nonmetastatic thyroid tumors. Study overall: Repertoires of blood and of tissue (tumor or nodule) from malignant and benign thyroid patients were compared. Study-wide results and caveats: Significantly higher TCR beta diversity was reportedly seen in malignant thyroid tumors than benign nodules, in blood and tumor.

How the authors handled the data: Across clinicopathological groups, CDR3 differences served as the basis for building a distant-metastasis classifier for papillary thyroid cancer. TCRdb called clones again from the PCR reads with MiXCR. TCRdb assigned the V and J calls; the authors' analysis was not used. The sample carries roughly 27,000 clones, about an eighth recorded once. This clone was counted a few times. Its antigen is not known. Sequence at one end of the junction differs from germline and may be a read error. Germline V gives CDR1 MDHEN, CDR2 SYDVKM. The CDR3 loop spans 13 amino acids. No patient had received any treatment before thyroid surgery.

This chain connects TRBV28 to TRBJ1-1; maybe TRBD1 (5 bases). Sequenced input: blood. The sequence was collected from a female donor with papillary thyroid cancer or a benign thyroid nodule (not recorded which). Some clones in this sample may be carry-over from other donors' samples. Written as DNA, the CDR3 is TGTGCTAGCAGTTTAGGCCCCCAGGGATGGGCTTTCTTT. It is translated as CASSLGPQGWAFF.